Reported below is one T cell receptor beta chain. Antigen: not known. Assay used: immunoSEQ multiplex PCR; TCRdb lists only in-frame clones, some missing. Of 95,000 to 150,000 clones in the sample, roughly 84% were seen once. This record comes from a study of T cell responses to AZD1222 COVID-19 vaccine. Whole-study results and caveats: At 160-218 and 743-854, vaccine-associated CD4 TCRs were dominant, and they spanned spike. The breadth and depth of Spike-specific TCRs increased once two AZD1222 doses had been given.

This CDR3 contains 13 residues. Germline CDR1 SGHAT, CDR2 FQNNGV. V was trimmed by 3 bases and J by 5 bases, leaving 10 bases between them. The specimen comprised peripheral blood, sampled 28 days after the second AZD1222 dose. The rearrangement uses TRBV11-2 and TRBJ1-1; D not resolved. This TCR derives from an adult who received the AZD1222 COVID-19 vaccine. The CDR3 DNA follows: TGTGCCAGCAGCTTGAAGGTTTGGACTGAAGCTTTCTTT. It specifies CASSLKVWTEAFF. Using reference TRBV11-2 and TRBJ1-1 for the parts outside the CDR3, the full variable domain is EAGVAQSPRYKIIEKRQSVAFWCNPISGHATLYWYQQILGQGPKLLIQFQNNGVVDDSQLPKDRFSAERLKGVDSTLKIQPAKLEDSAVYLCASSLKVWTEAFFGQGTRLTVV.